Presented here are 22 T cell receptor beta chains from one specimen sequenced in a study of blood T cell repertoires in COVID-19. Only in-frame clones appear in the TCRdb table, and some are missing; sequencing was by immunoSEQ multiplex PCR. This table holds 200,000 to 250,000 clones, roughly four fifths found once. Sequenced input: PBMCs or T cells enriched from blood (not recorded which). Receptors were obtained from a man between 60 and 70 years old who had recovered from COVID-19.

This clone was observed many times. This sequence joins TRBV29-1 and TRBJ1-2, with 7 positions matching TRBD1. The CDR3 covers 14 residues. Unmatched junction bases numbered 7, after V lost 6 bases and J lost 0 bases. The germline gives CDR1 SQVTM, CDR2 ANQGSEA. In DNA, the CDR3 is TGCAGCGTAGATAAACAGGGGCCTAACTATGGCTACACCTTC. Its protein product is CSVDKQGPNYGYTF.

The V and J genes are TRBV15 and TRBJ1-5; tentatively, D is TRBD1 (5 bases). The germline V gene has CDR1 LNHNV and CDR2 YYDKDF (reference sequence). V lost 5 bases and J lost 2, with 19 bases in between. This CDR3 comprises 17 residues. The CDR3 protein is CATSPPGGVLGNQPQHF. DNA for the CDR3: TGTGCCACCAGCCCACCCGGGGGGGTACTGGGCAATCAGCCCCAGCATTTT. The whole variable domain, remainder taken from reference TRBV15 and TRBJ1-5, is DAMVIQNPRYQVTQFGKPVTLSCSQTLNHNVMYWYQQKSSQAPKLLFHYYDKDFNNEADTPDNFQSRRPNTSFCFLDIRSPGLGDTAMYLCATSPPGGVLGNQPQHFGDGTRLSIL.

The J gene is TRBJ1-1, the V gene TRBV7-2, with 9 bases matching TRBD1. CDR1 and CDR2 from the germline V gene are SGHTA and FQGNSA. Trimming cost V 6 bases and J 3 bases; bases outside gene matches: 11. The CDR3 spans 16 residues. The CDR3 DNA reads TGTGCCAGCAGAGCCCGGACAGGGGAATCTTACACTGAAGCTTTCTTT. It codes for CASRARTGESYTEAFF.

This rearrangement joins TRBV5-5 to TRBJ1-3; 7 nucleotides align to TRBD1. CDR3 length: 15 amino acids. V gave up 4 bases and J gave up 4 bases; unmatched junction bases: 8. Germline V gives CDR1 SGHKS, CDR2 YYEKEE (reference sequence). The DNA for the CDR3 is TGTGCCAGCAGCACACAGGGGTTTGGAGGAAACACCATATATTTT. Its translation is CASSTQGFGGNTIYF.

This clone was recorded only once. This chain uses TRBV10-2 with TRBJ1-1; 8 nucleotides match TRBD1. The V gene end was trimmed by 5 bases and the J gene end by 4 bases; junction bases not matched to a gene: 15. Germline V gene sequence: CDR1 WSHSY, CDR2 SAAADI. The CDR3 consists of 17 residues. CDR3 DNA sequence: TGCGCCAGCAGTCTACAGGGGGGAGGATTGGGTCGCACTGAAGCTTTCTTT. Translation: CASSLQGGGLGRTEAFF.

V and J are TRBV5-1 and TRBJ1-1, with D possibly matching TRBD1 (5 bases). The germline gives CDR1 SGHRS, CDR2 YFSETQ. The V and J ends lost 4 bases and 5 bases respectively, with 15 bases between them. The CDR3 contains 14 residues. CDR3 coding DNA: TGCGCCAGCAGCCCCCTCGGGGGGGGAACTGAAGCTTTCTTT. Translated: CASSPLGGGTEAFF.

The CDR3 here is CASSLATPGYGYTF. The CDR3, as DNA: TGCGCCAGCAGCTTGGCTACCCCCGGCTATGGCTACACCTTC. The V gene is TRBV5-1, the J gene TRBJ1-2; D gene unclear. CDR1 and CDR2 (germline): SGHRS, YFSETQ. V dropped 0 bases and J dropped 4 bases, with 10 bases sitting between them. CDR3 length: 14 residues.

The rearrangement links TRBV21-1 to TRBJ2-7; the table gives TRBD2 as D, unverified against the DNA. TRBV21-1 is a documented pseudogene. The CDR3 loop spans 15 amino acids. CDR3 in DNA: TGTGCCAGCAGCAAAGACGGGAGAAGGGTATACGAGCAGTACTTC. Residues: CASSKDGRRVYEQYF.

V and J are TRBV7-2 and TRBJ2-1; 9 nucleotides match TRBD2. The CDR3 sequence is 13 residues long. V dropped 3 bases and J dropped 10; count of bases not matched to a gene: 4. The V gene's germline CDR1 is SGHTA and CDR2 FQGNSA. CDR3 nucleotides: TGTGCCAGCAGCTTGTTCCTAGCGGGGGAGCAGTTCTTC. This gives the protein CASSLFLAGEQFF.

CDR3 nucleotide sequence: TGTGCCAGTAGTACCTCCCACGACAGATTCTATGGCTACACCTTC. It translates to CASSTSHDRFYGYTF. This chain connects TRBV19 to TRBJ1-2; D is perhaps TRBD1 (5 bases). Trimming removed 4 bases from V and 4 bases from J, with 16 bases in between. CDR3 length: 15 amino acids. Germline lookup yields CDR1 LNHDA and CDR2 SQIVND (reference sequence).

The J gene is TRBJ1-2, the V gene TRBV11-2; D is unclear. Trimming pared 5 bases from V and 7 bases from J, leaving 14 bases between. Germline-derived CDR1 and CDR2 are SGHAT and FQNNGV. The CDR3 has 13 amino acids. In DNA, the CDR3 is TGTGCCAGCAGCCAGATGCAGATTTCTGGCTACACCTTC. It translates to CASSQMQISGYTF.

The gene calls are TRBV2 and TRBJ1-6; 10 nucleotides match TRBD1. CDR1 is SNHLY, CDR2 FYNNEI, per germline. The CDR3 loop spans 15 amino acids. After removal of 3 bases from V and 10 bases from J, the junction contained 6 bases not matched to a gene. The CDR3 DNA reads TGTGCCAGCAGTGAGGCAGGGACAGGGGTCTCACCCCTCCACTTT. Translated, it gives CASSEAGTGVSPLHF.

The rearrangement joins TRBV27 to TRBJ2-1; TRBD1 agrees at 10 bases. This CDR3 spans 16 amino acids. Germline CDR1 is MNHEY and CDR2 is SMNVEV (reference sequence). The ends lost 2 bases at V and 7 bases at J; junction bases unmatched: 8. CDR3 protein: CASSLAGQGTANEQFF. In nucleotides, the CDR3 is TGTGCCAGCAGTTTAGCGGGACAGGGGACTGCGAATGAGCAGTTCTTC.

This chain uses TRBV29-1 with TRBJ2-7; 9 bases are a match to TRBD1. V trimming: 6 bases; J trimming: 2 bases; junction bases outside the gene matches: 5. The CDR3 extends over 13 amino acids. Germline assignment: CDR1 SQVTM and CDR2 ANQGSEA. Written as DNA, the CDR3 is TGCAGCGTCCCGGGACAGGGTACCTACGAGCAGTACTTC. This sequence encodes CSVPGQGTYEQYF.

The rearrangement joins TRBV4-2 to TRBJ2-3; 10 nucleotides agree with TRBD2. From germline, CDR1 is LGHNA and CDR2 YNFKEQ. The length of the CDR3 is 17 residues. V shed 0 bases and J 2 bases; nucleotides not matched to a gene: 5. The CDR3 bases are TGTGCCAGCAGCCAAGATCCCCTAGCGGGGGTCACAGATACGCAGTATTTT. Translation gives CASSQDPLAGVTDTQYF.

The gene calls are TRBV7-2 and TRBJ1-1; possibly TRBD1 for D (5 bases). Trimming pared 5 bases from V and 10 bases from J, leaving 11 bases between. CDR1 and CDR2 from the germline V gene are SGHTA and FQGNSA. The CDR3 spans 11 residues. The CDR3 is CASSTHQGAFF. In DNA, the CDR3 is TGTGCCAGCAGCACCCACCAGGGAGCTTTCTTT.

V is TRBV9 and J is TRBJ2-2; 8 bases map to TRBD1. CDR3 length: 13 amino acids. The germline V gene encodes CDR1 SGDLS and CDR2 YYNGEE. V gave up 3 bases and J gave up 14 bases; unmatched junction bases: 9. The CDR3 spells CASSAGQGGGLFF. The CDR3 DNA is TGTGCCAGCAGCGCCGGACAGGGTGGGGGTCTGTTTTTT.

The chain joins TRBV5-5 to TRBJ1-5, with D perhaps matching TRBD1 (6 bases). The CDR3 extends over 16 amino acids. The V end was cut by 0 bases, the J end by 1 base, with 11 bases between. Germline CDR1 and CDR2: SGHKS and YYEKEE (reference sequence). DNA for the CDR3: TGTGCCAGCAGCTTGGTCCCCGGGACAAGCAATCAGCCCCAGCATTTT. As protein: CASSLVPGTSNQPQHF.

The genes are TRBV13 and TRBJ1-1, with 8 bases lining up with TRBD1. CDR3 size: 16 residues. The germline CDR1 and CDR2 sequences are PRHDT and FYEKMQ (reference sequence). The V and J ends lost 1 base and 5 bases, in that order; junction bases with no gene match: 9. CDR3 in DNA: TGTGCCAGCAGCTTAGATGGTCAGGGGGCAAGGACTGAAGCTTTCTTT. Translating it yields CASSLDGQGARTEAFF.

The chain uses TRBV7-9 and TRBJ1-3, with no clear D. This CDR3 comprises 14 residues. The germline CDR1 and CDR2 sequences are SEHNR and FQNEAQ (reference sequence). The germline V and J ends were trimmed by 0 bases and 8 bases, with 11 bases remaining between them. CDR3 sequence (DNA): TGTGCCAGCAGCTTAGCACTACCCACTGACACCATATATTTT. It codes for CASSLALPTDTIYF.

The chain has TRBV7-9 and TRBJ1-4, with 7 bases fitting TRBD1. This CDR3 has 14 amino acids. The ends lost 2 bases at V and 7 bases at J; junction bases unmatched: 4. Germline V gives CDR1 SEHNR, CDR2 FQNEAQ (reference sequence). CDR3 coding DNA: TGTGCCAGCAGCTTAAAGGGGGCGAGTGAAAAACTGTTTTTT. Residues: CASSLKGASEKLFF.

The gene calls are TRBV7-9 and TRBJ2-7; tentative D call: TRBD1 (7 bases). V was pared by 5 bases and J by 3 bases, with 14 bases between. The CDR3 loop spans 14 amino acids. Germline-derived CDR1 and CDR2 are SEHNR and FQNEAQ (reference sequence). CDR3 coding DNA: TGTGCCAGCAGCCCCCAGGGGGGCGGCTACGAGCAGTACTTC. Amino acid sequence: CASSPQGGGYEQYF.